These 17 T cell receptor beta chains were all obtained from the same sample, sequenced in a study of blood T cell repertoires in COVID-19. Sequenced by immunoSEQ multiplex PCR; TCRdb stores in-frame clones only, minus some. The top ten clones hold 1.5% to 2% of a sample with about 300,000 clones, just under 90% of them seen once. Material: peripheral blood. The receptors shown here come from a woman between 25 and 40 years old with COVID-19, enrolled during active disease.

The rearrangement links TRBV7-9 to TRBJ2-5, with D perhaps matching TRBD2 (6 bases). V lost 5 bases, J lost 6 bases, and 13 bases lay in between. CDR1 is SEHNR and CDR2 is FQNEAQ in the germline V gene (reference sequence). The CDR3 spans 13 residues. The CDR3 DNA follows: TGTGCCAGCAGCGTGACTAGAGAGAAGACCCAGTACTTC. This encodes CASSVTREKTQYF.

This clone was found once. This chain uses TRBV28 with TRBJ2-7; D gene unclear. The CDR3 consists of 11 residues. Trimming removed 10 bases at V and 1 base at J, with 8 bases between. Germline V lookup: CDR1 MDHEN, CDR2 SYDVKM. Written as DNA, the CDR3 is TGTGCCACCTCCTTTTCCTACGAGCAGTACGTC. It is translated as CATSFSYEQYV.

V gene TRBV6-2 or TRBV6-3 combines with J gene TRBJ1-2; a possible D gene is TRBD1 (5 bases). The CDR3 is made up of 15 amino acids. CDR1 MNHEY and CDR2 SVGEGT come from the germline V gene. The V end was cut by 2 bases, the J end by 4 bases, with 14 bases between. In nucleotides, the CDR3 is TGTGCCAGCAGTTACCTCCCGACAGACCCCTATGGCTACACCTTC. Protein product: CASSYLPTDPYGYTF.

The V call is TRBV4-1, the J call TRBJ1-5; unclear D gene. Germline values: CDR1 MGHRA, CDR2 YSYEKL. Trimming removed 0 bases at V and 0 bases at J, with 6 bases between. The CDR3 contains 15 residues. The CDR3 here is CASSQEQYSNQPQHF. CDR3 nucleotide sequence: TGCGCCAGCAGCCAAGAACAGTATAGCAATCAGCCCCAGCATTTT.

The CDR3: CASSIGGTPDYF. In DNA, the CDR3 is TGTGCCAGTAGTATAGGCGGGACGCCGGATTATTTT. V and J are TRBV19 and TRBJ1-3; D perhaps matches TRBD1 (5 bases). V was shortened by 1 base and J by 16 bases, with 14 bases between the two germline ends. The CDR3 contains 12 residues. Germline V gives CDR1 LNHDA, CDR2 SQIVND (reference sequence).

In DNA form, the CDR3 reads TGTGCCAGCTCACCACGGGCGAACACTGAAGCTTTCTTT. This encodes CASSPRANTEAFF. This chain uses TRBV18 with TRBJ1-1, with D unclear. The ends were cut back, 1 base at V and 1 base at J, with 4 bases in the middle. Germline CDR1 is KGHSH and CDR2 is LQKENI. The CDR3 covers 13 residues.

This CDR3 reads CASSSGQRPYGYTF. CDR3 nucleotide sequence: TGTGCCAGCAGCTCGGGACAGCGCCCCTATGGCTACACCTTC. This chain uses TRBV5-6 with TRBJ1-2; 7 nucleotides align to TRBD1. Germline V gene sequence: CDR1 SGHDT, CDR2 YYEEEE. V shed 3 bases, J shed 4 bases, and the junction held 6 bases outside the gene matches. There are 14 residues in the CDR3.

The CDR3 reads CASSHAISQDTQYF. The CDR3 bases are TGTGCCAGCAGCCACGCAATCTCTCAGGATACGCAGTATTTT. The V and J genes are TRBV3-1 (or the pseudogene TRBV3-2) and TRBJ2-3; D is ambiguous. Per germline, CDR1 LGHDT and CDR2 YNNKEL (reference sequence). Trimming pared 3 bases from V and 6 bases from J, leaving 13 bases between. This CDR3 spans 14 amino acids.

The chain uses TRBV27 and TRBJ2-2; unclear D gene. This CDR3 region has 12 residues. Germline CDR1 and CDR2: MNHEY and SMNVEV (reference sequence). V dropped 5 bases and J dropped 3 bases, with 4 bases sitting between them. The CDR3 nucleotides are TGTGCCAGCAGTCAATACACCGGGGAGCTGTTTTTT. Its translation: CASSQYTGELFF.

The rearrangement joins TRBV5-1 to TRBJ1-4; 11 nucleotides line up with TRBD1. V dropped 4 bases and J dropped 7; count of bases not matched to a gene: 9. Looked up from germline, CDR1 is SGHRS and CDR2 is YFSETQ. The CDR3 covers 16 residues. CDR3 bases: TGCGCCAGCAGCCTCGGACAGGGGGCGGCGAGTGAAAAACTGTTTTTT. Encoded protein: CASSLGQGAASEKLFF.

In its sample, this clone was seen once. The rearrangement links TRBV6-5 to TRBJ1-2; 8 bases are shared with TRBD1. After removal of 10 bases from V and 4 bases from J, the junction contained 11 bases not matched to a gene. Germline CDR1 and CDR2: MNHEY and SVGAGI. The CDR3 consists of 14 residues. CDR3: CAIRQGSSSYGYTF. CDR3 bases: TGTGCCATTCGACAGGGGTCCTCGTCCTATGGCTACACCTTC.

J is TRBJ1-5 and V is TRBV9; D is possibly TRBD1 (6 bases). The ends were cut back, 4 bases at V and 4 bases at J, with 12 bases in the middle. Germline V lookup: CDR1 SGDLS, CDR2 YYNGEE. This CDR3 comprises 14 residues. In DNA form, the CDR3 reads TGTGCCAGCAGCCCGGGGACACTTAATCAGCCCCAGCATTTT. Translating it yields CASSPGTLNQPQHF.

The chain links TRBV14 to TRBJ2-7, with D perhaps matching TRBD2 (5 bases). The V and J ends lost 3 bases and 0 bases respectively, with 9 bases between them. The CDR3 has 14 amino acids. Germline CDR1 SGHDN, CDR2 FVKESK. The CDR3 region has the DNA TGTGCCAGCAGCCAGACCGGGGTCTCCTACGAGCAGTACTTC. It is translated as CASSQTGVSYEQYF.

This sequence joins TRBV5-1 and TRBJ1-1; D may be TRBD1 (5 bases). CDR1 and CDR2 from the germline V gene are SGHRS and YFSETQ. Trimming removed 6 bases at V and 6 bases at J, with 18 bases between. The length of the CDR3 is 14 residues. The CDR3 nucleotides read TGCGCCAGCAAGAGGAGTCTGGGGCGCGCTGAAGCTTTCTTT. Residues: CASKRSLGRAEAFF. Variable domain in full (rest from reference TRBV5-1 and TRBJ1-1): KAGVTQTPRYLIKTRGQQVTLSCSPISGHRSVSWYQQTPGQGLQFLFEYFSETQRNKGNFPGRFSGRQFSNSRSEMNVSTLELGDSALYLCASKRSLGRAEAFFGQGTRLTVV.

This clone was recorded only once. V is TRBV10-3 and J is TRBJ2-2; TRBD1 agrees at 7 bases. Germline CDR1 ENHRY, CDR2 SYGVKD. This CDR3 comprises 14 residues. V lost 10 bases to trimming and J lost 5 bases; unmatched junction nucleotides: 10. The CDR3 coding sequence is TGTGCCAGCCTCGGGACAGCGCAAACCGGGGAGCTGTTTTTT. This gives the protein CASLGTAQTGELFF.

The rearrangement uses TRBV19 and TRBJ1-6; 7 bases map to TRBD1. The CDR3 sequence is 15 residues long. Germline CDR1 is LNHDA and CDR2 is SQIVND (reference sequence). J gave up 9 bases and V 4 bases, and 9 bases lay outside the gene matches. The CDR3 loop reads CASSNWDSMSSPLHF. Written as DNA, the CDR3 is TGTGCCAGTAGTAACTGGGACAGTATGAGTTCACCCCTCCACTTT.

The rearrangement links TRBV14 to TRBJ1-1; D gene unclear. CDR1 is SGHDN and CDR2 is FVKESK in the germline V gene. The CDR3 is 13 residues long. Trimming cost V 1 base and J 1 base, with 4 bases left between them. DNA of the CDR3: TGTGCCAGCAGCCAAGGGCAGAACACTGAAGCTTTCTTT. This gives the protein CASSQGQNTEAFF.